This passage covers 16 T cell receptor beta chains from one sample sequenced in a study of T cell clonality in common variable immunodeficiency. The method was immunoSEQ multiplex PCR; TCRdb's version includes in-frame clones alone and lacks a portion of them. Captured here are approximately 30,000 clones, none seen once; the top ten comprise around 4.6%. The sequenced material came from peripheral blood mononuclear cells. All receptors derive from a person between 18 and 75 years old in good health.

In its sample, this clone was seen many times. The DNA ends 3 residues before the CDR3 does, and the rest of the CDR3 is filled in from the germline J gene. The V and J genes are TRBV5-6 and TRBJ2-3; D is unresolved. Germline values: CDR1 SGHDT, CDR2 YYEEEE. V lost 0 bases and J lost 6, with 8 bases in between. CDR3 size: 13 residues. Incomplete CDR3 DNA: TGTGCCAGCAGCTTGGACTCTGCGGATACG. Translated: CASSLDSADT. The full CDR3 reads CASSLDSADTQYF.

This clone was recorded many times. The read comes to an end 3 residues before the CDR3 does, leaving the germline J gene to fill in the end. The V gene is TRBV2, the J gene TRBJ1-5; D perhaps matches TRBD1 (6 bases). This CDR3 spans 14 amino acids. CDR1 is SNHLY and CDR2 is FYNNEI in the germline V gene. The germline V and J ends were trimmed by 8 bases and 1 base, with 12 bases remaining between them. The part of the CDR3 DNA that was read is TGTGCCAGCGTCCTACAGGGAAGCAATCAGCCC. Protein sequence: CASVLQGSNQP. The full CDR3 sequence reads CASVLQGSNQPQHF.

This clone has a count of ten or more. The CDR3 is cut off 3 residues early in the read; its end comes from the germline J gene. The sample contains more than one DNA sequence encoding this CDR3. The chain links TRBV5-1 to TRBJ1-1; D is unclear. The V end lost 0 bases, the J end lost 3 bases, and 6 bases lay between the germline ends. In germline, CDR1 is SGHRS, CDR2 YFSETQ. The CDR3 has 13 residues. CDR3 in amino acids: CASSLAGDTEAFF. The sequenced CDR3 bases are TGCGCCAGCAGCTTGGCCGGGGACACTGAA.

At least ten counts were recorded for this clone. The CDR3 bases that were read are TGTGCCAGCAGGGGACTAGCGGGATACAATGAG. This sequence encodes CASRGLAGYNE. The whole CDR3 is CASRGLAGYNEQFF. This rearrangement joins TRBV7-9 to TRBJ2-1, with TRBD2 matching over 13 bases. With the read ending 3 residues before the CDR3 end, the germline J gene is used to fill in that end. The trim removed 6 bases at V and 4 bases at J, leaving 0 bases unmatched. CDR3 length: 14 amino acids. Looked up from germline, CDR1 is SEHNR and CDR2 is FQNEAQ (reference sequence).

As concerns this clone: The sequence runs out 3 residues before the end of the CDR3; the remainder is reconstructed from the germline J gene. Different DNA sequences within this sample yield the same CDR3. The chain links TRBV20-1 to TRBJ2-1; TRBD2 aligns across 8 bases. The V segment lost 2 bases and the J segment 0 bases; nucleotides outside the gene matches: 6. Germline loops: CDR1 DFQATT, CDR2 SNEGSKA (reference sequence). This CDR3 is 16 amino acids long. This chain's CDR3 is CSARRQRGSSYNEQFF. The part of the CDR3 DNA that was read is TGCAGTGCTAGACGACAGCGGGGGAGCTCCTACAATGAG.

For this clone: The CDR3 extends 3 residues past the end of the read, so its final part is completed from the germline J gene. The chain couples TRBV20-1 to TRBJ2-1; D unclear. Per germline, CDR1 DFQATT and CDR2 SNEGSKA (reference sequence). This CDR3 has 13 amino acids. The V end lost 6 bases, the J end lost 4 bases, and 13 bases lay between the germline ends. CDR3 bases read: TGCAGTGCCCGTGGCGCGGATTACAATGAG. This translates into CSARGADYNE. From start to end, the CDR3 is CSARGADYNEQFF.

This clone was observed a handful of times. Read coverage stops 3 residues before the CDR3 terminus; the germline J gene supplies the remainder. V gene TRBV30 combines with J gene TRBJ2-5; 12 nucleotides align to TRBD2. Germline CDR1 reads GTSNPN; CDR2 reads SVGIG (reference sequence). This CDR3 region has 14 residues. This CDR3 reads CACALAGGPNTQYF. CDR3 DNA, as far as it was read: TGTGCCTGCGCCCTAGCGGGAGGGCCCAATACC.

There are many counts of this clone. The read comes to an end 3 residues before the CDR3 does, leaving the germline J gene to fill in the end. The chain links TRBV5-5 to TRBJ2-2, with TRBD1 identical over 7 bases. In germline, CDR1 is SGHKS, CDR2 YYEKEE (reference sequence). The CDR3 is made up of 15 amino acids. Losses at the gene ends were 5 bases for V and 2 bases for J; bases not matched to a gene: 6. The DNA read from the CDR3 is TGTGCCAGCAGTCACGGGACAGCCAACACCGGGGAG. This codes for CASSHGTANTGE. The full CDR3 protein is CASSHGTANTGELFF.

In this sample, this clone turned up many times. The read comes to an end 3 residues before the CDR3 does, leaving the germline J gene to fill in the end. The J gene is TRBJ2-3, the V gene TRBV7-9, with D maybe TRBD2 (5 bases). V was trimmed by 2 bases and J by 2 bases, leaving 11 bases between them. The CDR3 is made up of 15 amino acids. Germline CDR1 is SEHNR and CDR2 is FQNEAQ (reference sequence). The CDR3: CASSLSLLATDTQYF. CDR3 DNA (partial): TGTGCCAGCAGCTTAAGTCTCCTAGCCACAGATACG.

This clone was seen ten or more times. The read halts 3 residues ahead of the CDR3 end, with the missing end drawn from the germline J gene. Different DNA sequences within this sample yield the same CDR3. This chain uses TRBV5-1 with TRBJ2-7; D possibly corresponds to TRBD1 (5 bases). This CDR3 contains 13 residues. Germline CDR1 SGHRS, CDR2 YFSETQ. V was shortened by 0 bases and J by 3 bases, with 7 bases between the two germline ends. Partial CDR3 DNA: TGCGCCAGCAGCTTGGAGCAGGGCTACGAG. Its protein is CASSLEQGYE. The whole CDR3 region reads CASSLEQGYEQYF.

This clone was recorded many times. Incomplete CDR3 DNA: TGTGCCAGCTCACAGGGTACGGATCAGCCC. Translation: CASSQGTDQP. The full CDR3 sequence reads CASSQGTDQPQHF. The rearrangement joins TRBV18 to TRBJ1-5; D remains ambiguous. The read falls 3 residues short of the CDR3 end, and the missing part is taken from the germline J gene. The CDR3 runs to 13 residues. Between the trimmed V and J ends, which lost 4 bases and 5 bases, there was a span of 9 bases. From germline, CDR1 is KGHSH and CDR2 LQKENI.

This clone was seen only a few times. The read ends 3 residues early relative to the CDR3; the germline J gene fills the gap. J is TRBJ2-3 and V is TRBV2; 12 bases are shared with TRBD1. The CDR3 is 16 amino acids. Germline V gene data show CDR1 as SNHLY and CDR2 as FYNNEI. The CDR3 loop is CASSARDRGRQETQYF. The CDR3 DNA, read in part, is TGTGCCAGCAGTGCGAGGGACAGGGGGCGGCAAGAGACG.

This clone has a count of ten or more. The CDR3 end lies 3 residues beyond the end of the read and is filled in from the germline J gene. This sequence joins TRBV20-1 and TRBJ1-1, with 8 bases aligning to TRBD1. This CDR3 is built from 14 residues. Unmatched junction bases numbered 4, after V lost 0 bases and J lost 4 bases. Looked up from germline, CDR1 is DFQATT and CDR2 is SNEGSKA (reference sequence). The CDR3 loop is CSARDWTGSTEAFF. The CDR3 bases that were read are TGCAGTGCTAGAGACTGGACAGGGAGCACTGAA.

On this clone: The read halts 3 residues ahead of the CDR3 end, with the missing end drawn from the germline J gene. V usage is TRBV5-1 and J usage is TRBJ2-1; 12 bases align to TRBD2. The J segment lost 8 bases and the V segment lost 4 bases, leaving 10 bases of the junction unmatched. The CDR3 length is 16 residues. Germline CDR1 is SGHRS and CDR2 is YFSETQ. The covered CDR3 bases are TGCGCCAGCAGCGTAGGGGGACTAGCGGGTAGAGATGAG. Encoded protein: CASSVGGLAGRDE. The whole CDR3 region reads CASSVGGLAGRDEQFF.

This clone was seen many times. The read gets to within 3 residues of the CDR3 end, and the germline J gene fills in the rest. This chain connects TRBV6-1 to TRBJ1-4; D ambiguous. Germline CDR1 reads MNHNS; CDR2 reads SASEGT. Trimming left V 4 bases short and J 5 bases short, with 8 bases between. The CDR3 covers 13 residues. The CDR3 here is CASSGGLNEKLFF. Partial CDR3 DNA: TGTGCCAGCAGTGGAGGGTTGAATGAAAAA.

The table lists this clone with many counts. CDR3 in amino acids: CATRADTDTQYF. The part of the CDR3 DNA that was read is TGTGCCACCAGGGCCGACACAGATACG. V usage is TRBV24-1 and J usage is TRBJ2-3; no clear D gene. With the read ending 3 residues before the CDR3 end, the germline J gene is used to fill in that end. Looked up from germline, CDR1 is KGHDR and CDR2 is SFDVKD. Trimming removed 7 bases at V and 2 bases at J, with 6 bases between. CDR3 length: 12 residues.